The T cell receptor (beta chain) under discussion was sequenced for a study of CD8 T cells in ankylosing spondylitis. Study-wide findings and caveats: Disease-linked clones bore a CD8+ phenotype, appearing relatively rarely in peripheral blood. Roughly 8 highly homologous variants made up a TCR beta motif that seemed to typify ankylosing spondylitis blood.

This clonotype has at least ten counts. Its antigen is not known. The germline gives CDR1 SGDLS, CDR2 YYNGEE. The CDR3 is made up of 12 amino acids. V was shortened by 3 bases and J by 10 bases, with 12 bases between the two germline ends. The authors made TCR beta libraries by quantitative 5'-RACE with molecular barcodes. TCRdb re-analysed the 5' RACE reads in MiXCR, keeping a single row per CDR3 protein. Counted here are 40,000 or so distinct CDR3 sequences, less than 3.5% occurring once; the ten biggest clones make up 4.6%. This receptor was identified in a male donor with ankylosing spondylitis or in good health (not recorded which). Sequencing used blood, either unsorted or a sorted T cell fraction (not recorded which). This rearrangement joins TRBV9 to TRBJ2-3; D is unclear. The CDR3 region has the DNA TGTGCCAGCAGCGAGCTAAAGCCTCCGCAGTATTTT. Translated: CASSELKPPQYF.